This TCR beta chain emerged from a study of circulating CD8 cells and anti-PD-1 response in melanoma. Each library started from 15 ng of total RNA using the QIAseq Immune Repertoire TCR panel. Via MiXCR, TCRdb re-called the reads, giving one row per CDR3 protein. In the table there are over 450 distinct CDR3 sequences, about 8.3% of which are singletons. The study, taken as a whole, reports: Experiments were generally run without replicates.

Germline lookup yields CDR1 SGHTA and CDR2 FQGNSA. The CDR3 is 12 amino acids. Trimming removed 1 base at V and 6 bases at J, with 7 bases between. Sorting of live CD3+CD8+TCRalphabeta+ cells by PD-1 and/or TIGIT gave four subsets. This clonotype is classed as large (0.1 to 1%). No antigen is known for it. The TCR originated in a human donor with melanoma. This chain joins TRBV7-2 and TRBJ2-7; D not certain. The input for sequencing was CD8+ T cells from PBMCs, taken at baseline or after one month of anti-PD-1 therapy (not recorded which). CDR3 DNA: TGTGCCAGCAGCTTAGACGGCTCCGAGCAGTACTTC. It is translated as CASSLDGSEQYF.